This T cell receptor beta chain comes out of a study of T cells in Graves' hyperthyroidism and ophthalmopathy (dated by TCRdb to between 2018 and 2021). With respect to the entire study: Peripheral blood samples were taken at the time of initial diagnosis, prior to any treatment. To identify TCR V-J signatures that set the groups apart, the researchers used a discovery cohort of more than 95 patients, made up of some 41 with Graves' ophthalmopathy and some 58 with stable Graves' hyperthyroidism. Prospective prediction of ophthalmopathy was tested in an independent validation cohort consisting of 18 hyperthyroidism patients and 15 or so patients who later progressed to ophthalmopathy. The 100 discovery patients were randomly split 7:3 into training and test sets. In addition, the study compared T-cell repertoires in thyroid tissue and in blood from over 5 Graves' hyperthyroidism patients. Once sampling was done, hyperthyroidism patients were given methimazole at a starting dose of 30 mg daily, whereas ophthalmopathy patients were given high-dose intravenous methylprednisolone. The paper describes TCR Vbeta CDR3 sequencing of 140 or so peripheral blood samples, made up of 40 to 45 ophthalmopathy patients, more than 70 hyperthyroidism patients and 17 progressor patients. What the research found in general, with its limitations: Blood samples also contained most of the expanded thyroid clonotypes (frequency above 0.001), which suggests that blood repertoires may reflect thyroid immune responses. In validation, the model predicted progression to ophthalmopathy a median of about 5.9 months before onset, with approximately 68% sensitivity and 72.22% specificity. No statistical method was used to set the sample size in advance, and investigators knew the group allocation. In cross-validation, a model built on a 13 V-J signature told ophthalmopathy apart from stable hyperthyroidism with 85% to 90% sensitivity and around 84% specificity, and in testing the same model reached 80%/75%.

Including cysteine and phenylalanine, the CDR3 has 15 amino acids. Only the CDR3 DNA is retained, 45 bases long and in frame from the first base. Per the germline V gene, SGHVS is the CDR1 and FQNEAQ is the CDR2. V loses 0 bases, J loses 0 bases, and the germline ends lie 9 bases apart. Stable Graves' hyperthyroidism was defined as the absence of progression to ophthalmopathy over 18 months of follow-up. Hyperthyroidism patients were aged 18 to 65 years and newly diagnosed, with disease duration of less than 2 months. Exclusion was applied to patients with uncontrolled infections, other autoimmune diseases, pregnancy or lactation. Diagnoses were established on the basis of clinical symptoms, serum thyroxine and TRAb, thyroid ultrasound, and orbital computed tomography. Ficoll-Paque density gradient centrifugation was used to isolate PBMCs from about 10 ml of fresh peripheral blood. Trizol reagent was used to extract total RNA, and RNA quality was then checked on an Agilent 2100 Bioanalyzer.

Amplification of TCR beta CDR3 regions was carried out from RNA transcripts. The first round of RT-PCR for the TCR CDR3 was performed with the HTBI primer set and the Qiagen OneStep RT-PCR kit. The libraries were constructed in a second round of multiplex PCR and then size-selected and purified. Paired-end sequencing of the libraries was performed with 100 bp reads on an Illumina HiSeq2000. In the paper's pipeline: SOAPnuke was used to process the raw data, throwing out any read that contained adapters or uncalled bases, had a mean Phred below 15, or lacked an exact constant-primer or identifier match. High-quality paired reads were merged with COPE v1.2.5, and unique nucleotide sequences were defined as clonotypes. MiTCR v1.1 was used to align the clonotypes against IMGT TRBV, TRBD and TRBJ reference segments. The analysis included only V-J combinations with a frequency above 0.0001, which together covered 99% to 99.2% of the repertoires. A TCS score was defined as the ratio between F50 (clonal expansion) and ExV (chaos), using BLOSUM62-based TCRdist between CDR3 peptides within each V-J. Welch's t-statistics and random forest reduced 500 to 650 V-J features to roughly 13, which were used in a naive Bayes classifier (R e1071). TCRdb reran the public reads through fastp at Q25 and MiXCR, keeping productive beta chains. Each record represents a unique CDR3 protein, reported with the most common genes and DNA among its rows. TCRdb's processing, not the authors', yielded these V and J calls. For this sample the table gives a few hundred thousand distinct CDR3 sequences, of which less than 25% were detected only once. 26% of the sample belongs to the ten largest clones.

This clonotype came up many times. This receptor's antigen is unknown. No much larger clone exists at a distance of one base, and base qualities are not known. The chain employs TRBV7-8 and TRBJ2-7; the D gene cannot be named for sure. Specimen: blood. The clonotype comes from a man between 18 and 35 years old with Graves' hyperthyroidism. The CDR3 here reads CASSLALGISYEQYF. The bases read TGTGCCAGCAGCTTAGCGCTGGGGATCTCCTACGAGCAGTACTTC.